The 32 T cell receptor beta chains presented below share a single source sample, sequenced in a study of blood T cell repertoires in COVID-19. The method was immunoSEQ multiplex PCR; TCRdb's version includes in-frame clones alone and lacks a portion of them. The table shows 300,000 or so clones, with about nine tenths occurring only once. Sequencing was done on a sample of peripheral blood. Receptors were obtained from a man in his forties or fifties with active or convalescent COVID-19.

The gene calls are TRBV4-1 and TRBJ1-4; no firm D call. The V end lost 1 base, the J end lost 8 bases, and 14 bases lay between the germline ends. CDR3 length: 15 residues. Germline CDR1 is MGHRA and CDR2 is YSYEKL. The CDR3 here is CASSQGGAGGEKLFF. The DNA of the CDR3 is TGCGCCAGCAGCCAAGGTGGAGCAGGAGGGGAAAAACTGTTTTTT.

This clone was picked up one time. The rearrangement joins TRBV10-1 to TRBJ1-1, with 7 bases aligning to TRBD1. There are 13 residues in the CDR3. After removal of 6 bases from V and 10 bases from J, the junction contained 11 bases not matched to a gene. The germline V gene has CDR1 WNHNN and CDR2 SYGVQD (reference sequence). Here the CDR3 reads CASRDPTGSTAFF. The CDR3 DNA is TGCGCCAGCAGAGATCCGACAGGGTCAACAGCTTTCTTT.

This chain joins TRBV24-1 and TRBJ2-5; the D gene is possibly TRBD1 (6 bases). Germline assignment: CDR1 KGHDR and CDR2 SFDVKD. Between the trimmed V and J ends, which lost 3 bases and 5 bases, there was a span of 15 bases. The CDR3 loop spans 15 amino acids. The CDR3 nucleotides are TGTGCCACCAGTGATCCAAACCAGGGGAAGGAGACCCAGTACTTC. Translation: CATSDPNQGKETQYF.

The chain joins TRBV10-2 to TRBJ2-2; D is unresolved. CDR3 length: 13 amino acids. Trimming removed 6 bases at V and 4 bases at J, with 9 bases between. The germline gives CDR1 WSHSY, CDR2 SAAADI. CDR3 coding DNA: TGCGCCAGCAGGATGGCTGGCACCGGGGAGCTGTTTTTT. Translating gives CASRMAGTGELFF.

The DNA for the CDR3 is TGTGCCAGCTCACCCAGCCTAGCGGGAGGCTCCTCTTCCTACAATGAGCAGTTCTTC. It encodes CASSPSLAGGSSSYNEQFF. The V and J genes are TRBV18 and TRBJ2-1, with TRBD2 matching over 11 bases. CDR3 length: 19 residues. CDR1 and CDR2 from the germline V gene are KGHSH and LQKENI. Germline trimming cut 3 bases from V and 1 base from J; bases unmatched to any gene: 11.

The rearrangement links TRBV18 to TRBJ2-1, with a possible D match to TRBD2 (6 bases). The CDR3 runs 16 residues. Germline CDR1 and CDR2: KGHSH and LQKENI. V was cut by 1 base and J by 8 bases, with 18 bases left in between. CDR3 sequence reads: CASSPRLGGDQDEQFF. The CDR3 DNA reads as TGTGCCAGCTCACCACGACTGGGGGGTGATCAGGATGAGCAGTTCTTC.

The chain recombines TRBV28 with TRBJ2-1; 8 bases align to TRBD2. Germline trimming cut 4 bases from V and 4 bases from J; bases unmatched to any gene: 6. The CDR3 has 15 amino acids. The germline V gene has CDR1 MDHEN and CDR2 SYDVKM. The CDR3 coding sequence is TGTGCCAGCAGTTCTGTAGCGGGGTATTACAATGAGCAGTTCTTC. Residues: CASSSVAGYYNEQFF.

The V call is TRBV7-3, the J call TRBJ2-2; 7 positions match TRBD1. Per germline, CDR1 SGHTA and CDR2 FQGTGA. This CDR3 region has 17 residues. Trimming took 4 bases from V and 0 from J; bases not matched to a gene: 8. The chain's CDR3 is CASSYHRGIPNTGELFF. The CDR3 nucleotides read TGTGCCAGCAGCTACCACAGGGGAATCCCGAACACCGGGGAGCTGTTTTTT.

The chain has TRBV7-2 and TRBJ1-2, with TRBD1 identical over 7 bases. Germline CDR1 and CDR2: SGHTA and FQGNSA. The CDR3 has 13 residues. V lost 1 base and J lost 7; bases outside the gene matches: 3. CDR3 sequence (DNA): TGTGCCAGCAGCTTAGGACAGGGCGCTGGCTACACCTTC. Protein sequence: CASSLGQGAGYTF.

The chain employs TRBV3-1 (or the pseudogene TRBV3-2) and TRBJ1-2; 7 bases fit TRBD1. J was trimmed by 7 bases and V by 3 bases; bases with no gene match: 5. Germline V gene data show CDR1 as LGHDT and CDR2 as YNNKEL (reference sequence). This CDR3 comprises 13 residues. This CDR3 is CASSQVQGFGYTF. The CDR3 DNA follows: TGTGCCAGCAGCCAGGTACAGGGGTTTGGCTACACCTTC.

Only one count was recorded for this clone. The V gene is TRBV6-5, the J gene TRBJ2-3, with 8 positions matching TRBD1. V trimming: 4 bases; J trimming: 2 bases; junction bases outside the gene matches: 8. The CDR3 extends over 16 amino acids. Germline assignment: CDR1 MNHEY and CDR2 SVGAGI. The CDR3 DNA reads TGTGCCAGCAGTTCCGCCGGGACAGGTCACACAGATACGCAGTATTTT. The encoded protein is CASSSAGTGHTDTQYF.

V is TRBV6-1 and J is TRBJ2-5, with D tentatively TRBD2 (5 bases). CDR3 length: 14 residues. Germline values: CDR1 MNHNS, CDR2 SASEGT. V gave up 1 base and J gave up 2 bases, with 8 bases separating them. The CDR3 DNA follows: TGTGCCAGCAGTGAAGGAGGACTTCAAGAGACCCAGTACTTC. Its protein product is CASSEGGLQETQYF.

V gene TRBV4-1 combines with J gene TRBJ2-2; 13 bases are shared with TRBD2. This CDR3 has 17 residues. The V segment lost 2 bases and the J segment 4 bases; nucleotides outside the gene matches: 4. In germline, CDR1 is MGHRA, CDR2 YSYEKL. CDR3: CASSQRLAGGFTGELFF. DNA of the CDR3: TGCGCCAGCAGCCAACGACTAGCGGGGGGTTTCACCGGGGAGCTGTTTTTT.

The genes are TRBV6-5 and TRBJ1-2, with a possible D match to TRBD1 (6 bases). Germline loops: CDR1 MNHEY, CDR2 SVGAGI. V was clipped by 10 bases and J by 4 bases, with 19 bases between them. The CDR3 is made up of 14 amino acids. The CDR3 protein is CATLYVGAGYGYTF. CDR3 DNA sequence: TGTGCCACCCTTTATGTGGGGGCTGGCTATGGCTACACCTTC.

The chain joins TRBV7-2 to TRBJ1-5, with a possible D match to TRBD1 (6 bases). Germline CDR1 reads SGHTA; CDR2 reads FQGNSA. The CDR3 is made up of 15 amino acids. Trimming removed 1 base from V and 11 bases from J, with 18 bases in between. CDR3 coding DNA: TGTGCCAGCAGCTTAGAGGGCAGGGGTCAACAGTCCCAGCATTTT. This gives the protein CASSLEGRGQQSQHF.

This clone appeared a few times. The rearrangement uses TRBV27 and TRBJ1-5; D is ambiguous. CDR3 length: 15 amino acids. Germline V CDR1 and CDR2: MNHEY, SMNVEV (reference sequence). V was trimmed by 5 bases and J by 6 bases, leaving 17 bases between them. In DNA form, the CDR3 reads TGTGCCAGCAGTCTAATACCGGGAGGAGCTCAGCCCCAGCATTTT. Translating gives CASSLIPGGAQPQHF.

For this clone: Sequence at one end of the junction differs from germline and may be a read error. V and J are TRBV7-2 and TRBJ2-7; 9 positions agree with TRBD1. This CDR3 comprises 15 residues. CDR1 is SGHTA and CDR2 is FQGNSA in the germline V gene. Here the CDR3 reads CVSSFGQGLTYEQYF. In DNA form, the CDR3 reads TGTGTCAGCAGCTTTGGACAGGGGTTAACCTACGAGCAGTACTTC.

The rearrangement joins TRBV4-3 to TRBJ2-7, with 8 positions matching TRBD2. Germline CDR1 is LGHNA and CDR2 is YSLEER. J gave up 3 bases and V 0 bases, and 4 bases lay outside the gene matches. This CDR3 is built from 15 residues. CDR3: CASSQELRGDYEQYF. CDR3 sequence (DNA): TGCGCCAGCAGCCAAGAGTTGCGGGGGGACTACGAGCAGTACTTC.

The gene calls are TRBV18 and TRBJ1-3, with D unclear. Per germline, CDR1 KGHSH and CDR2 LQKENI. The V and J ends lost 3 bases and 0 bases respectively, with 9 bases between them. CDR3 length: 15 amino acids. This chain's CDR3 is CASSPNSASGNTIYF. The CDR3 nucleotides read TGTGCCAGCTCACCCAACTCCGCCTCTGGAAACACCATATATTTT.

The chain is built from TRBV5-6 and TRBJ1-1, with a tentative D call TRBD1 (5 bases). CDR3 length: 14 amino acids. Per germline, CDR1 SGHDT and CDR2 YYEEEE. Trimming pared 2 bases from V and 3 bases from J, leaving 11 bases between. The CDR3: CASSFPTDYTEAFF. CDR3 nucleotides: TGTGCCAGCAGCTTCCCGACAGATTACACTGAAGCTTTCTTT.

This chain links TRBV7-9 with TRBJ2-1; D is possibly TRBD1 (5 bases). The CDR3 contains 14 residues. The ends were cut back, 6 bases at V and 5 bases at J, with 14 bases in the middle. Germline V CDR1 and CDR2: SEHNR, FQNEAQ (reference sequence). CDR3 sequence reads: CASSQQGTHNEQFF. CDR3 sequence (DNA): TGTGCCAGCAGTCAGCAGGGAACTCACAATGAGCAGTTCTTC.

This chain uses TRBV7-2 with TRBJ2-3, with D unclear. The CDR3 spans 14 residues. The V gene's germline CDR1 is SGHTA and CDR2 FQGNSA. V dropped 5 bases and J dropped 0 bases, with 9 bases sitting between them. CDR3 sequence (DNA): TGTGCCAGCAGCGAACAAAGTAGCACAGATACGCAGTATTTT. As protein: CASSEQSSTDTQYF.

This sequence joins TRBV2 and TRBJ2-7; 11 bases map to TRBD1. Trimming took 6 bases from V and 2 from J; bases not matched to a gene: 3. The CDR3 extends over 14 amino acids. Germline CDR1 SNHLY, CDR2 FYNNEI. The CDR3 nucleotides read TGTGCCAGCAGAGCGGACAGGGGGCCCTACGAGCAGTACTTC. This gives the protein CASRADRGPYEQYF.

This clone was detected only a few times. The genes are TRBV6-6 and TRBJ1-1, with unresolved D. Germline V gene sequence: CDR1 MNHNY, CDR2 SVGAGI (reference sequence). The V end was cut by 5 bases, the J end by 4 bases, with 8 bases between. CDR3 size: 12 residues. The CDR3 sequence: CASSTASTEAFF. The CDR3, as DNA: TGTGCCAGCAGTACCGCTAGCACTGAAGCTTTCTTT.

The chain recombines TRBV6-5 with TRBJ1-2; D gene unclear. Trimming pared 5 bases from V and 1 base from J, leaving 5 bases between. This CDR3 comprises 12 residues. CDR1 and CDR2 from the germline V gene are MNHEY and SVGAGI. In DNA, the CDR3 is TGTGCCAGCAGTCAGTATAACTATGGCTACACCTTC. Its protein product is CASSQYNYGYTF.

The V call is TRBV7-2, the J call TRBJ2-1; D is unresolved. The CDR3 consists of 15 residues. V was cut by 4 bases and J by 0 bases, with 10 bases left in between. Per the germline V gene, CDR1 is SGHTA and CDR2 is FQGNSA. The CDR3 reads CASSSLRSSYNEQFF. The CDR3 bases are TGTGCCAGCAGCTCTCTGCGGAGCTCCTACAATGAGCAGTTCTTC.

This sequence joins TRBV7-3 and TRBJ2-1, with 9 bases matching TRBD2. V lost 4 bases to trimming and J lost 4 bases; unmatched junction nucleotides: 5. This CDR3 has 15 residues. Germline V gene lookup returns CDR1 SGHTA and CDR2 FQGTGA. CDR3 in amino acids: CASSSTSGRYNEQFF. The CDR3 nucleotides read TGTGCCAGCAGCTCGACTAGCGGAAGATACAATGAGCAGTTCTTC.

The CDR3 nucleotides read TGTGCCTGGAGTTCCTCCCAGACAGGGGTTAGCACTGAAGCTTTCTTT. Translated: CAWSSSQTGVSTEAFF. The genes are TRBV30 and TRBJ1-1, with TRBD1 identical over 8 bases. Germline-derived CDR1 and CDR2 are GTSNPN and SVGIG (reference sequence). The CDR3 is made up of 16 amino acids. V lost 2 bases to trimming and J lost 4 bases; unmatched junction nucleotides: 12.

The chain employs TRBV28 and TRBJ1-1, with D tentatively TRBD1 (5 bases). CDR1 and CDR2 from the germline V gene are MDHEN and SYDVKM. CDR3 length: 15 residues. V was cut by 8 bases and J by 4 bases, with 20 bases left in between. This CDR3 reads CASLAPLGRGTEAFF. DNA for the CDR3: TGTGCCAGCCTCGCACCACTGGGGAGGGGCACTGAAGCTTTCTTT.

The V and J genes are TRBV7-8 and TRBJ1-4; 7 bases are shared with TRBD1. The CDR3 extends over 17 amino acids. CDR1 is SGHVS, CDR2 FQNEAQ, per germline. V trimming: 4 bases; J trimming: 3 bases; junction bases outside the gene matches: 11. The CDR3 DNA reads as TGTGCCAGCAGCTCCAAACAGGGGACGATGGCTAATGAAAAACTGTTTTTT. Translation gives CASSSKQGTMANEKLFF.

The V and J genes are TRBV30 and TRBJ1-3; TRBD1 matches at 9 bases. This CDR3 contains 19 residues. The V and J ends lost 0 bases and 0 bases, in that order; junction bases with no gene match: 12. Germline V gene lookup returns CDR1 GTSNPN and CDR2 SVGIG (reference sequence). The CDR3 loop is CAWSVPGDGQGSSGNTIYF. The CDR3 region has the DNA TGTGCCTGGAGTGTACCCGGAGACGGACAGGGGAGCTCTGGAAACACCATATATTTT.

The chain couples TRBV4-2 to TRBJ2-7, with D tentatively TRBD2 (5 bases). The CDR3 loop spans 15 amino acids. V was shortened by 0 bases and J by 2 bases, with 11 bases between the two germline ends. Germline V gene data show CDR1 as LGHNA and CDR2 as YNFKEQ. DNA for the CDR3: TGTGCCAGCAGCCAAGAAAGAGGGCAGACCTACGAGCAGTACTTC. Encoded protein: CASSQERGQTYEQYF.